Following are 15 T cell receptor beta chains from one sample sequenced in a study of T-cell memory formation after mild COVID-19. In TCRdb, the 5' RACE reads were re-called with MiXCR into one record per CDR3 protein. Of about 100,000 distinct CDR3 sequences listed, around 10% were seen once; the top ten hold 40%. Sample: PBMCs or a T cell subset sorted from them (not recorded which). The receptors were gathered from a young man who had mild COVID-19 (a few samples of this study predate the infection). Cell type and time point are not known.

This clonotype was seen many times. CDR3 DNA: TGTGCCAGCAGTGCGCGGGGGGCCTACGAGCAGTACGTC. The encoded protein is CASSARGAYEQYV. The genes are TRBV27 and TRBJ2-7, with 8 positions matching TRBD2. CDR1 MNHEY and CDR2 SMNVEV come from the germline V gene (reference sequence). The CDR3 runs 13 residues. Unmatched junction bases numbered 2, after V lost 5 bases and J lost 2 bases.

V gene TRBV7-2 combines with J gene TRBJ2-2; D not certain. Deletions cut 3 bases from V and 9 bases from J, with 11 bases between. CDR1 and CDR2 from the germline V gene are SGHTA and FQGNSA. The CDR3 contains 13 residues. The CDR3 reads CASSFTLLRELFF. In DNA form, the CDR3 reads TGTGCCAGCAGCTTTACTCTTCTTAGGGAGCTGTTTTTT.

The rearrangement links TRBV5-1 to TRBJ2-5; D possibly corresponds to TRBD2 (6 bases). CDR1 is SGHRS and CDR2 is YFSETQ in the germline V gene. Trimming stripped 1 base from V and 5 bases from J, with 18 bases between. CDR3 length equals 16 residues. Here the CDR3 reads CASSLYVYDRGETQYF. The CDR3 DNA reads as TGCGCCAGCAGCTTGTATGTCTATGACCGGGGGGAGACCCAGTACTTC.

V is TRBV7-3 and J is TRBJ2-5, with D possibly matching TRBD2 (7 bases). From germline, CDR1 is SGHTA and CDR2 FQGTGA. Trimming removed 3 bases from V and 4 bases from J, with 15 bases in between. This CDR3 is 15 amino acids long. The CDR3 DNA reads TGTGCCAGCAGCTTGCTCGCGGGGGCGGCAGAGACCCAGTACTTC. This gives the protein CASSLLAGAAETQYF.

Only a few counts were recorded for this clonotype. This sequence joins TRBV12-3 or TRBV12-4 and TRBJ2-3; TRBD2 agrees at 9 bases. The CDR3 is 17 residues long. The trim removed 3 bases at V and 5 bases at J, leaving 12 bases unmatched. Here the CDR3 reads CASSLSGMKAGGDTQYF. The CDR3 DNA is TGTGCCAGCAGTTTGAGCGGGATGAAAGCGGGGGGAGATACGCAGTATTTT.

The rearrangement joins TRBV12-3 or TRBV12-4 to TRBJ2-7, with 8 bases identical to TRBD1. V was pared by 0 bases and J by 5 bases, with 6 bases of the junction left unmatched. CDR3 size: 15 residues. The CDR3 here is CASSLAMTGDHEQYF. CDR3 bases: TGTGCCAGCAGTTTAGCGATGACAGGGGACCACGAGCAGTACTTC.

This clonotype was seen only a few times. V gene TRBV6-2 or TRBV6-3 combines with J gene TRBJ2-1, with D perhaps TRBD1 (6 bases). The germline CDR1 and CDR2 sequences are MNHEY and SVGEGT. This CDR3 has 14 residues. Between the trimmed V and J ends, which lost 2 bases and 4 bases, there was a span of 9 bases. The chain's CDR3 is CASSYGGAYNEQFF. DNA of the CDR3: TGTGCCAGCAGTTACGGGGGCGCATACAATGAGCAGTTCTTC.

The chain couples TRBV7-9 to TRBJ2-7; 9 bases align to TRBD1. Germline CDR1 SEHNR, CDR2 FQNEAQ (reference sequence). This CDR3 has 16 residues. The V segment lost 4 bases and the J segment 4 bases; nucleotides outside the gene matches: 11. CDR3 region: CASSSNLGGQGYEQYF. CDR3 sequence (DNA): TGTGCCAGCAGCTCAAACCTGGGGGGACAGGGTTACGAGCAGTACTTC. Drawing the rest from reference TRBV7-9 and TRBJ2-7, the complete variable domain is DTGVSQNPRHKITKRGQNVTFRCDPISEHNRLYWYRQTLGQGPEFLTYFQNEAQLEKSRLLSDRFSAERPKGSFSTLEIQRTEQGDSAMYLCASSSNLGGQGYEQYFGPGTRLTVT.

This clonotype was recorded a few times. The rearrangement joins TRBV4-3 to TRBJ2-7; TRBD2 agrees at 7 bases. The germline gives CDR1 LGHNA, CDR2 YSLEER. The V gene end was trimmed by 4 bases and the J gene end by 2 bases; junction bases not matched to a gene: 11. The CDR3 spans 16 residues. In DNA, the CDR3 is TGCGCCAGCAGCCCTGTACACGGCGGGAGACCCTACGAGCAGTACTTC. This encodes CASSPVHGGRPYEQYF.

This clonotype was seen at least ten times. Possible read error: a much larger clone is one base away. V usage is TRBV7-9 and J usage is TRBJ2-4; 7 bases agree with TRBD2. The germline gives CDR1 SEHNR, CDR2 FQNEAQ (reference sequence). The CDR3 runs 15 residues. Trimming removed 1 base from V and 4 bases from J; junction bases left unmatched: 4. CDR3 residues: CASSLVQREKNIQYF. CDR3 bases: TGTGCCAGCAGCTTAGTGCAGCGGGAAAAAAACATTCAGTACTTC.

This clonotype was seen a handful of times. The rearrangement joins TRBV10-3 to TRBJ2-5; TRBD2 is a possible D gene (5 bases). Germline CDR1 ENHRY, CDR2 SYGVKD. The CDR3 consists of 13 residues. Between the trimmed V and J ends, which lost 6 bases and 7 bases, there was a span of 15 bases. The CDR3 nucleotides are TGTGCCATCAGGGGAGACTCCGATAGGACCCAGTACTTC. Its translation is CAIRGDSDRTQYF.

There are a few counts of this clonotype. This chain connects TRBV6-2 or TRBV6-3 to TRBJ2-1; 7 nucleotides line up with TRBD2. CDR3 length: 14 amino acids. Germline V gene lookup returns CDR1 MNHEY and CDR2 SVGEGT. The V gene end was trimmed by 2 bases and the J gene end by 5 bases; junction bases not matched to a gene: 3. The CDR3 here is CASSYGLADNEQFF. As DNA, the CDR3 is TGTGCCAGCAGTTACGGGCTAGCGGACAATGAGCAGTTCTTC.

The chain couples TRBV29-1 to TRBJ1-2; maybe TRBD1 (6 bases). The germline V gene encodes CDR1 SQVTM and CDR2 ANQGSEA. Trimming removed 6 bases from V and 5 bases from J, with 16 bases in between. CDR3 length: 13 residues. Here the CDR3 reads CSVLFTGLYGYTF. CDR3 DNA: TGCAGCGTCCTATTTACAGGGCTTTATGGCTACACCTTC.

This clonotype was seen a few times. J is TRBJ1-4 and V is TRBV29-1; D remains unclear. V lost 4 bases and J 8 bases, leaving 11 bases between the germline ends. The germline V gene encodes CDR1 SQVTM and CDR2 ANQGSEA. The CDR3 has 12 amino acids. CDR3 DNA sequence: TGCAGCGTTGGTATCGGAGGGGAAAAACTGTTTTTT. Protein: CSVGIGGEKLFF.

This clonotype was recorded many times. The gene calls are TRBV27 and TRBJ2-1, with D uncertain. Germline-derived CDR1 and CDR2 are MNHEY and SMNVEV (reference sequence). CDR3 length: 14 amino acids. The ends were cut back, 1 base at V and 1 base at J, with 5 bases in the middle. The CDR3 here is CASSLFGSYNEQFF. The CDR3 nucleotides read TGTGCCAGCAGTTTATTTGGTTCCTACAATGAGCAGTTCTTC.